This passage covers 17 T cell receptor beta chains from one sample sequenced in a study of CD8+ T cells in alopecia areata. Specified treatment: oral pan-JAK inhibitor, 5-10 mg twice daily. RNA extraction was followed by reverse transcription into cDNA, which acted as the sequencing template. TCRdb keeps only in-frame clones here, not all; method: immunoSEQ multiplex PCR. The sample yields some 150,000 clones, 86% seen once. Sequenced material: CD8+ T cells sorted from blood, taken at week 4, from a patient treated with tofacitinib. The receptors stem from a human donor with alopecia areata.

V usage is TRBV9 and J usage is TRBJ1-2, with a weak D call TRBD1 (5 bases). The CDR3 consists of 13 residues. The V gene lost 8 bases and the J gene lost 2 bases, with 13 bases spanning the gap. The V gene's germline CDR1 is SGDLS and CDR2 YYNGEE. As DNA, the CDR3 is TGTGCCAGTTTCGGGGGTCTCAACTATGGCTACACCTTC. This translates into CASFGGLNYGYTF.

The chain uses TRBV7-2 and TRBJ2-7, with TRBD2 identical over 9 bases. The CDR3 spans 16 residues. The V segment lost 7 bases and the J segment 0 bases; nucleotides outside the gene matches: 10. The germline gives CDR1 SGHTA, CDR2 FQGNSA. CDR3 DNA: TGTGCCAGCACCTTTGACGCGGGGGGGTTCTCCTACGAGCAGTACTTC. As protein: CASTFDAGGFSYEQYF.

The chain combines TRBV6-5 with TRBJ1-1, with D possibly matching TRBD1 (5 bases). The CDR3 is 14 amino acids. The germline gives CDR1 MNHEY, CDR2 SVGAGI. Trimming left V 2 bases short and J 4 bases short, with 11 bases between. This CDR3 reads CASSYQGLGTEAFF. In DNA, the CDR3 is TGTGCCAGCAGTTACCAGGGTCTGGGCACTGAAGCTTTCTTT.

V is TRBV4-1 and J is TRBJ2-2; D gene unclear. CDR1 MGHRA and CDR2 YSYEKL come from the germline V gene. The ends were cut back, 1 base at V and 6 bases at J, with 3 bases in the middle. The CDR3 spans 12 residues. CDR3 DNA: TGCGCCAGCAGCCAAGTTCCCGGGGAGCTGTTTTTT. This encodes CASSQVPGELFF.

V usage is TRBV4-1 and J usage is TRBJ2-7; D is perhaps TRBD1 (5 bases). The length of the CDR3 is 15 residues. The V and J ends lost 4 bases and 5 bases respectively, with 18 bases between them. Germline V gene lookup returns CDR1 MGHRA and CDR2 YSYEKL. The CDR3 region is CASSRSPTVYDEQYF. The CDR3 coding sequence is TGCGCCAGCAGCCGGTCCCCGACAGTTTACGACGAGCAGTACTTC.

The chain joins TRBV25-1 to TRBJ2-2, with no clear D. The germline V and J ends were trimmed by 3 bases and 0 bases, with 14 bases remaining between them. Per germline, CDR1 MGHDK and CDR2 SYGVNS. This CDR3 has 17 amino acids. CDR3 in amino acids: CASSDLMLGANTGELFF. In DNA, the CDR3 is TGTGCCAGCAGTGATCTTATGCTAGGCGCGAACACCGGGGAGCTGTTTTTT.

The rearrangement uses TRBV27 and TRBJ2-1; TRBD2 agrees at 10 bases. CDR1 and CDR2 from the germline V gene are MNHEY and SMNVEV (reference sequence). The CDR3 spans 16 residues. The V gene end was trimmed by 0 bases and the J gene end by 4 bases; junction bases not matched to a gene: 3. The CDR3 nucleotides are TGTGCCAGCAGTTTATCTCCGGGACTAGCGTACAATGAGCAGTTCTTC. Translating gives CASSLSPGLAYNEQFF.

There are a few counts of this clone. The chain uses TRBV20-1 and TRBJ2-1; D assignment may be TRBD1 or TRBD2 (5 bases each). Germline values: CDR1 DFQATT, CDR2 SNEGSKA (reference sequence). V lost 7 bases and J 4 bases, leaving 8 bases between the germline ends. CDR3 length equals 11 residues. The DNA for the CDR3 is TGCAGTGGGGACCGATACAATGAGCAGTTCTTC. It encodes CSGDRYNEQFF.

This clone has just a few counts. At one boundary the junction diverges from the germline segment, which might be a read error. As DNA, the CDR3 is TGTGCCAGCAGTGGATCTGGGGACAGGGGAGTAGGTGAAGCTTTCTTT. This sequence encodes CASSGSGDRGVGEAFF. V usage is TRBV10-3 and J usage is TRBJ1-1; 10 nucleotides line up with TRBD1. The CDR3 totals 16 residues. Germline loops: CDR1 ENHRY, CDR2 SYGVKD.

The rearrangement links TRBV7-9 to TRBJ2-7; a possible D gene is TRBD1 (6 bases). V gave up 6 bases and J gave up 2 bases, with 17 bases separating them. CDR1 and CDR2 (germline): SEHNR, FQNEAQ (reference sequence). The CDR3 totals 15 residues. The CDR3 nucleotides read TGTGCCAGCAGTCCGTCGGGGACACAAGCCTACGAGCAGTACTTC. As protein: CASSPSGTQAYEQYF. The whole variable domain, remainder taken from reference TRBV7-9 and TRBJ2-7, is DTGVSQNPRHKITKRGQNVTFRCDPISEHNRLYWYRQTLGQGPEFLTYFQNEAQLEKSRLLSDRFSAERPKGSFSTLEIQRTEQGDSAMYLCASSPSGTQAYEQYFGPGTRLTVT.

The chain has TRBV7-6 and TRBJ2-1; 16 bases map to TRBD2. This CDR3 is 16 amino acids long. The V gene's germline CDR1 is SGHVS and CDR2 FNYEAQ. With V trimmed by 5 bases and J by 8 bases, 6 bases remained unmatched. CDR3 in amino acids: CASSPGLAGGPHEQFF. CDR3 coding DNA: TGTGCCAGCAGCCCGGGACTAGCGGGAGGGCCGCATGAGCAGTTCTTC.

The table lists this clone with a few counts. The chain recombines TRBV19 with TRBJ1-1; D not certain. V lost 7 bases and J 7 bases, leaving 13 bases between the germline ends. The CDR3 spans 12 residues. The germline V gene encodes CDR1 LNHDA and CDR2 SQIVND (reference sequence). CDR3: CASTAGFIEAFF. The CDR3 DNA reads as TGTGCCAGTACTGCGGGTTTCATTGAAGCTTTCTTT.

The chain employs TRBV29-1 and TRBJ2-7, with 7 bases identical to TRBD1. Unmatched junction bases numbered 7, after V lost 0 bases and J lost 8 bases. The V gene's germline CDR1 is SQVTM and CDR2 ANQGSEA. The CDR3 contains 13 residues. The CDR3: CSVEERGQFKQYF. In nucleotides, the CDR3 is TGCAGCGTTGAAGAGAGGGGGCAATTTAAGCAGTACTTC.

The rearrangement joins TRBV29-1 to TRBJ2-3; 9 nucleotides match TRBD2. The CDR3 covers 13 residues. Germline V gene data show CDR1 as SQVTM and CDR2 as ANQGSEA. Germline trimming cut 6 bases from V and 2 bases from J; bases unmatched to any gene: 3. The CDR3 loop reads CSVAGGFTDTQYF. Written as DNA, the CDR3 is TGCAGCGTAGCGGGGGGCTTCACAGATACGCAGTATTTT.

This sequence joins TRBV7-8 and TRBJ2-3; tentative D call: TRBD1 (5 bases). The CDR3 loop spans 14 amino acids. V lost 4 bases and J 5 bases, leaving 13 bases between the germline ends. Germline CDR1 reads SGHVS; CDR2 reads FQNEAQ. In nucleotides, the CDR3 is TGTGCCAGCAGCTCGCAGGGTTATGGAGATACGCAGTATTTT. It is translated as CASSSQGYGDTQYF.

The rearrangement joins TRBV15 to TRBJ2-7; D is perhaps TRBD1 (6 bases). Trimming stripped 3 bases from V and 0 bases from J, with 12 bases between. CDR1 is LNHNV, CDR2 YYDKDF, per germline (reference sequence). The CDR3 contains 15 residues. For the CDR3, the DNA is TGTGCCACCAGCAGCCCAGGGGAGACCTCCTACGAGCAGTACTTC. It encodes CATSSPGETSYEQYF.

The rearrangement uses TRBV19 and TRBJ2-2; TRBD2 aligns across 8 bases. Germline CDR1 and CDR2: LNHDA and SQIVND (reference sequence). V gave up 5 bases and J gave up 5 bases; unmatched junction bases: 7. The CDR3 is 15 residues long. The chain's CDR3 is CASSGTSGSTGELFF. DNA for the CDR3: TGTGCCAGTAGTGGAACTAGCGGATCAACCGGGGAGCTGTTTTTT.